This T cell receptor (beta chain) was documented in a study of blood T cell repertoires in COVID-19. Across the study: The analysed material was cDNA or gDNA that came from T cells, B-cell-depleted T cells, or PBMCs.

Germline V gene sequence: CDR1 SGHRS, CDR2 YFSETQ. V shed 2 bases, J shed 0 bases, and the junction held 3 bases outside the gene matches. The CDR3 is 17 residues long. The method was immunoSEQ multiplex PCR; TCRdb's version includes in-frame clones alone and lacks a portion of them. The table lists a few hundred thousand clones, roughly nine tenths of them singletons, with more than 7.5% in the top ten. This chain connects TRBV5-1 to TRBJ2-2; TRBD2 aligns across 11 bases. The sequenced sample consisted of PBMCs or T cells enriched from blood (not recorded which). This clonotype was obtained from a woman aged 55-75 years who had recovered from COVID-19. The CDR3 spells CASSFPSGGSNTGELFF. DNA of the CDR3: TGCGCCAGCAGCTTTCCTAGCGGGGGGTCGAACACCGGGGAGCTGTTTTTT.